These 20 T cell receptor beta chains were sequenced from one sample in a study of T cell repertoires in ileal Crohn's disease. TCRdb's table, derived via immunoSEQ multiplex PCR, lists solely in-frame clones and lacks some. The table has approximately 14,000 clones, about 90% seen once. The sequenced sample was ileal tissue. Source of these receptors: an adult with Crohn's disease.

The genes are TRBV11-2 and TRBJ2-5, with D unresolved. Gene TRBJ2-7 matches the end of the DNA better, so the J call may be wrong. CDR1 SGHAT and CDR2 FQNNGV come from the germline V gene. The CDR3 is 15 amino acids. The CDR3: CASSFSTAPSYEQYF. The CDR3 DNA reads as TGTGCCAGCAGCTTCTCAACAGCCCCCTCCTACGAGCAGTACTTC.

This clone was observed a single time. The CDR3 DNA follows: TGTGCCAGCAGCGGGCCCCTGGGGCCGAACACCGGGGAGCTGTTTTTT. Translation: CASSGPLGPNTGELFF. This rearrangement joins TRBV9 to TRBJ2-2; tentatively, D is TRBD1 (5 bases). The CDR3 contains 16 residues. Germline V CDR1 and CDR2: SGDLS, YYNGEE. V lost 3 bases and J lost 0, with 12 bases in between.

The chain carries TRBV2 and TRBJ1-2, with a tentative D call TRBD1 (5 bases). Per the germline V gene, CDR1 is SNHLY and CDR2 is FYNNEI. Deletions cut 2 bases from V and 5 bases from J, with 15 bases between. CDR3 length equals 15 residues. Here the CDR3 reads CASSESGRVGYGYTF. CDR3 sequence (DNA): TGTGCCAGCAGTGAATCGGGCAGGGTCGGGTATGGCTACACCTTC.

This clone was seen just once. This chain uses TRBV6-4 with TRBJ1-5; maybe TRBD1 (6 bases). From germline, CDR1 is MRHNA and CDR2 SNTAGT. The CDR3 covers 15 residues. Trimming removed 6 bases from V and 0 bases from J, with 12 bases in between. CDR3 sequence: CASSRTDLSNQPQHF. Written as DNA, the CDR3 is TGTGCCAGCAGCAGGACAGACCTTAGCAATCAGCCCCAGCATTTT.

The chain joins TRBV14 to TRBJ2-1; 12 bases are shared with TRBD2. The ends lost 3 bases at V and 7 bases at J; junction bases unmatched: 7. This CDR3 spans 16 amino acids. Germline CDR1 is SGHDN and CDR2 is FVKESK. The CDR3 spells CASSQRTSGNVNEQFF. The CDR3 DNA follows: TGTGCCAGCAGCCAGAGGACTAGCGGGAATGTGAATGAGCAGTTCTTC.

This chain joins TRBV7-9 and TRBJ2-1; 12 bases map to TRBD2. Germline CDR1 is SEHNR and CDR2 is FQNEAQ (reference sequence). The ends lost 5 bases at V and 4 bases at J; junction bases unmatched: 3. This CDR3 is 15 amino acids long. The CDR3 nucleotides are TGTGCCAGCAGCAAGACTAGCGGGGGATACAATGAGCAGTTCTTC. It yields the protein CASSKTSGGYNEQFF.

The gene calls are TRBV7-6 and TRBJ1-1; D might be TRBD1 (5 bases). Germline values: CDR1 SGHVS, CDR2 FNYEAQ. With 3 bases removed from V and 1 base from J, the gap between germline ends came to 15 bases. The CDR3 sequence is 16 residues long. The chain's CDR3 is CASSFRQGGRNTEAFF. In DNA form, the CDR3 reads TGTGCCAGCAGCTTCAGGCAGGGAGGGAGGAACACTGAAGCTTTCTTT.

The chain is built from TRBV9 and TRBJ1-4; tentative D call: TRBD1 (6 bases). Per the germline V gene, CDR1 is SGDLS and CDR2 is YYNGEE. This CDR3 is 15 amino acids long. V lost 4 bases and J lost 5, with 15 bases in between. CDR3 sequence reads: CASSPGAVSNEKLFF. CDR3 sequence (DNA): TGTGCCAGCAGCCCAGGGGCGGTTTCAAATGAAAAACTGTTTTTT. Supplemented by reference TRBV9 and TRBJ1-4, the full variable domain reads DSGVTQTPKHLITATGQRVTLRCSPRSGDLSVYWYQQSLDQGLQFLIQYYNGEERAKGNILERFSAQQFPDLHSELNLSSLELGDSALYFCASSPGAVSNEKLFFGSGTQLSVL.

The chain combines TRBV27 with TRBJ1-5; a possible D gene is TRBD1 (5 bases). Germline V lookup: CDR1 MNHEY, CDR2 SMNVEV (reference sequence). The CDR3 length is 14 residues. The V gene lost 6 bases and the J gene lost 2 bases, with 11 bases spanning the gap. As DNA, the CDR3 is TGTGCCAGCAGCCCAGGGAGGCGCAATCAGCCCCAGCATTTT. Amino acids: CASSPGRRNQPQHF.

This clone was picked up one time. The chain is built from TRBV5-4 and TRBJ2-3, with D possibly being TRBD2 (5 bases). The CDR3 is 13 amino acids. Looked up from germline, CDR1 is SGHNT and CDR2 is YYREEE (reference sequence). Trimming cost V 3 bases and J 3 bases, with 8 bases left between them. The CDR3 DNA reads as TGTGCCAGCAGCTCCAGAGGGACAGATACGCAGTATTTT. This translates into CASSSRGTDTQYF.

This chain uses TRBV5-1 with TRBJ2-2; D is perhaps TRBD2 (6 bases). V was cut by 4 bases and J by 6 bases, with 19 bases left in between. From germline, CDR1 is SGHRS and CDR2 YFSETQ. This CDR3 contains 16 residues. The CDR3 DNA is TGCGCCAGCAGCCCTTTGGGGGGTAGTCTGGCCGGGGAGCTGTTTTTT. It encodes CASSPLGGSLAGELFF.

The chain links TRBV9 to TRBJ1-4, with D perhaps matching TRBD1 (6 bases). Germline V gives CDR1 SGDLS, CDR2 YYNGEE. CDR3 length equals 14 residues. V lost 2 bases and J 6 bases, leaving 11 bases between the germline ends. The CDR3 coding sequence is TGTGCCAGCAGCGTTTCTGGGGGCTATGAAAAACTGTTTTTT. Translating it yields CASSVSGGYEKLFF.

The chain uses TRBV5-6 and TRBJ2-2, with D possibly matching TRBD1 (6 bases). V gave up 4 bases and J gave up 7 bases, with 14 bases separating them. CDR1 SGHDT and CDR2 YYEEEE come from the germline V gene. This CDR3 region has 14 residues. The DNA of the CDR3 is TGTGCCAGCAGCCTGCCAGGGGCGTTCGGGGAGCTGTTTTTT. Amino acid sequence: CASSLPGAFGELFF. Complete variable domain (other parts from reference TRBV5-6 and TRBJ2-2): DAGVTQSPTHLIKTRGQQVTLRCSPKSGHDTVSWYQQALGQGPQFIFQYYEEEERQRGNFPDRFSGHQFPNYSSELNVNALLLGDSALYLCASSLPGAFGELFFGEGSRLTVL.

The chain is built from TRBV6-5 and TRBJ1-1, with D tentatively TRBD1 (6 bases). The germline V gene encodes CDR1 MNHEY and CDR2 SVGAGI. The CDR3 totals 14 residues. The V end was cut by 5 bases, the J end by 4 bases, with 14 bases between. CDR3 sequence reads: CASSPQGGGTEAFF. CDR3 sequence (DNA): TGTGCCAGCAGTCCACAGGGCGGCGGCACTGAAGCTTTCTTT.

The rearrangement joins TRBV2 to TRBJ2-6; 8 bases agree with TRBD2. The germline V gene has CDR1 SNHLY and CDR2 FYNNEI. V lost 6 bases to trimming and J lost 0 bases; unmatched junction nucleotides: 10. The CDR3 runs 18 residues. CDR3 in DNA: TGTGCCAGCAGGGCCGGGGGGGATATTAACTCTGGGGCCAACGTCCTGACTTTC. It encodes CASRAGGDINSGANVLTF.

The chain carries TRBV5-4 and TRBJ2-3; D is perhaps TRBD2 (5 bases). The germline gives CDR1 SGHNT, CDR2 YYREEE (reference sequence). The CDR3 contains 14 residues. Trimming took 0 bases from V and 4 from J, leaving 9 bases between them. DNA for the CDR3: TGTGCCAGCAGCTTGGCCTCGGGATCAGATACGCAGTATTTT. Translating gives CASSLASGSDTQYF.

The chain joins TRBV4-3 to TRBJ2-4; 9 bases are a match to TRBD1. V lost 0 bases, J lost 7 bases, and 4 bases stayed unmatched. Germline V gives CDR1 LGHNA, CDR2 YSLEER. The length of the CDR3 is 15 residues. CDR3 sequence (DNA): TGCGCCAGCAGCCAAGAGGTGACAGGGGGGAACATTCAGTACTTC. Residues: CASSQEVTGGNIQYF.

This chain links TRBV10-1 with TRBJ2-7, with D hard to call. Germline-derived CDR1 and CDR2 are WNHNN and SYGVQD (reference sequence). Trimming took off 6 bases at V and 3 bases at J, with 15 bases between the two ends. The CDR3 covers 14 residues. The CDR3 protein is CASRVTGSHYEQYF. CDR3 nucleotide sequence: TGCGCCAGCAGGGTGACTGGATCCCACTACGAGCAGTACTTC.

This clone occurred a few times. The chain couples TRBV5-1 to TRBJ1-1, with D unresolved. The CDR3 is made up of 14 amino acids. V dropped 4 bases and J dropped 1 base, with 11 bases sitting between them. CDR1 and CDR2 from the germline V gene are SGHRS and YFSETQ. The CDR3 protein is CASSPREGNTEAFF. The CDR3 DNA reads TGCGCCAGCAGCCCACGGGAAGGGAACACTGAAGCTTTCTTT.

This clone was recorded once. V usage is TRBV5-1 and J usage is TRBJ1-5; unclear D gene. Germline V gives CDR1 SGHRS, CDR2 YFSETQ. With 4 bases removed from V and 7 bases from J, the gap between germline ends came to 12 bases. The CDR3 spans 13 residues. The CDR3 region has the DNA TGCGCCAGCAGCCGGGATGGGGAGCAGCCCCAGCATTTT. As protein: CASSRDGEQPQHF.